This T cell receptor beta chain was recorded in a study of somatic mutations in cytotoxic T cells in rheumatoid arthritis (dated 2017 in TCRdb). Some background on the complete study: A FACSAria II or Sony SH800 was used to flow-sort some V beta antibody-stained T-cell populations at nearly 100% purity, and TCRB sequencing was also done on sorted V beta1+ cells. In newly diagnosed rheumatoid arthritis without treatment, the study examined if expanded CD8+ T-cell clones harbor somatic mutations, relying on TCRB deep sequencing to characterize clonality. TCRB deep sequencing covered about 60 patients with rheumatoid arthritis along with approximately 20 healthy controls. Patient and control groups had essentially identical median ages.

The paper as a whole reports these results and caveats: The antigen targets of the expanded CD8+ clones were unknown, and absence from virus-specific databases did not rule out viral specificity. In about an eighth of the roughly 60 patients the largest CD8+ clone exceeded 20% of CD8+ cells, and several identical CD8+ TCRB sequences were shared between blood and synovial fluid. CD8+ T-cell clonality in rheumatoid arthritis patients was not significantly different from that in age-matched healthy controls. The slight TRBV07 underrepresentation in patients was not adjusted for multiple comparisons. In patients, CD8+ clonality rose with age (Spearman r ~ 0.47), which was not the case in healthy controls.

Of note for this clone: Which antigen it targets is not known. Within one base of it there is no much larger clone, and no base qualities were kept.

The 15 to 20 healthy controls were blood donors whose buffy coats were used; they had a median age of approximately 59 years (range about 20-70), and 55% to 65% were female. Positive magnetic bead selection on an AutoMACS was used to isolate CD4+ and CD8+ cells, with flow cytometry used to check purity. Isolation of peripheral blood mononuclear cells was done through Ficoll-Paque PLUS density gradient separation. DNA from CD4-enriched, CD8-enriched or PBMC samples was extracted using Nucleospin Tissue or Tissue XS kits and then quantified on a Qubit 2.0 fluorometer. From cysteine to phenylalanine, the CDR3 is 14 amino acids long. The retained sequence is limited to the CDR3, 42 bases, with the frame set at the first base. From the germline V gene (reference sequence), CDR1 is SEHNR and CDR2 is FQNEAQ. V lost 3 bases and J lost 2 bases; the stretch between them is 10 bases long. TCRB CDR3 sequencing used the immunoSEQ assay on genomic DNA. The published analysis was carried out like this. Only productive TCRB rearrangements were included in the analyses. A clone was defined by a unique TCRB CDR3 sequence, and clonality was computed as a productive clonality index based on Shannon entropy. Repertoire overlap for a pair of samples was computed from each clone's template counts relative to total templates per sample. V-gene usage measured by flow cytometry correlated with TCRB sequencing V-gene usage, with a Spearman r of roughly 0.55. This is the immuneACCESS table as TCRdb keeps it, with only in-frame sequences that have V and J called. A part of the clones is gone; compared with another copy, unresolved V genes explain less than half, and the rest is unexplained. D and trimming were read from the DNA, whereas the V and J calls and clone size are those reported in that table. The sample contains around 20,000 clones, 70% to 75% of them found a single time. Around a fifth of the sample belongs to the ten largest clones.

The receptor comes from a woman aged 55-69 years in good health. The sequencing input was CD8+ T cells sorted from blood. The chain links TRBV7-9 with TRBJ2-5; a tentative D match to TRBD1 spans 6 bases. The CDR3 protein: CASSFYDRQETQYF. The DNA sequence is as follows: TGTGCCAGCAGCTTTTACGACAGGCAAGAGACCCAGTACTTC.